This is a list of T cell receptor beta chains from one sample in a study of T cells after yellow fever vaccination. TCRdb re-called the 5' RACE reads with MiXCR, one entry per CDR3 protein. The sample lists around 320,000 distinct CDR3 sequences, around 10% occurring once. Sample: CD4+ T cells sorted from PBMCs, taken 5 days after the yellow fever booster vaccination. All receptors derive from a man aged 18 to 29 who received the YFV17D yellow fever vaccine. CDR3s include the opening cysteine and the closing phenylalanine or tryptophan. Each record gives: clone size, V gene, J gene, D gene, CDR3 protein, CDR3 DNA. D genes are given only for firm matches. Rows give clone size only sometimes, using once, few, many, or a class for an expanded clone.

size: -; V: TRBV30; J: TRBJ2-7; D: -; CDR3: CAWSVAHGYEQYF; DNA: TGTGCCTGGAGTGTAGCCCACGGCTACGAGCAGTACTTC
size: many; V: TRBV29-1; J: TRBJ1-2; D: TRBD1; CDR3: CSVEGRGRNGYTF; DNA: TGCAGCGTTGAGGGGAGGGGGCGAAATGGCTACACCTTC
size: many; V: TRBV6-1; J: TRBJ2-2; D: -; CDR3: CASSVGSGELFF; DNA: TGTGCCAGCAGTGTGGGGTCCGGGGAGCTGTTTTTT
size: many; V: TRBV6-1; J: TRBJ1-5; D: TRBD1; CDR3: CASSGLTGLDQPQHF; DNA: TGTGCCAGCAGTGGATTGACAGGGTTGGATCAGCCCCAGCATTTT
size: many; V: TRBV20-1; J: TRBJ2-3; D: -; CDR3: CSARDSRGTDTQYF; DNA: TGCAGTGCTAGAGATTCGCGGGGCACAGATACGCAGTATTTT
size: few; V: TRBV27; J: TRBJ2-6; D: -; CDR3: CASGARPNSGANVLTF; DNA: TGTGCCAGCGGCGCCCGCCCCAACTCTGGGGCCAACGTCCTGACTTTC
size: -; V: TRBV7-2; J: TRBJ2-1; D: TRBD2; CDR3: CASSSRFSGGNNEQFF; DNA: TGTGCCAGCAGCTCCAGATTTAGCGGGGGGAACAATGAGCAGTTCTTC
size: -; V: TRBV6-2/TRBV6-3; J: TRBJ1-6; D: -; CDR3: CASSYDGTPLHF; DNA: TGTGCCAGCAGTTACGACGGGACACCCCTCCACTTT
size: -; V: TRBV20-1; J: TRBJ1-6; D: -; CDR3: CSARVEQSPLHF; DNA: TGCAGTGCTAGAGTCGAACAATCACCCCTCCACTTT
size: many; V: TRBV6-5; J: TRBJ2-1; D: -; CDR3: CASSYGGSSYNEQFF; DNA: TGTGCCAGCAGTTACGGGGGGAGCTCCTACAATGAGCAGTTCTTC
size: -; V: TRBV5-1; J: TRBJ1-3; D: -; CDR3: CASSPGTQNTIYF; DNA: TGCGCCAGCTCACCTGGGACACAAAACACCATATATTTT
size: few; V: TRBV7-9; J: TRBJ2-7; D: -; CDR3: CASSSQGFYEQYF; DNA: TGTGCCAGCAGCTCACAGGGATTCTACGAGCAGTACTTC
size: -; V: TRBV7-2; J: TRBJ1-5; D: TRBD1; CDR3: CASSLSMTGARPQHF; DNA: TGTGCCAGCAGCTTAAGTATGACAGGGGCACGGCCCCAGCATTTT
size: many; V: TRBV20-1; J: TRBJ2-1; D: -; CDR3: CSAGPSANEQFF; DNA: TGCAGTGCCGGACCTAGCGCCAATGAGCAGTTCTTC
size: -; V: TRBV12-3/TRBV12-4; J: TRBJ1-1; D: -; CDR3: CASSPRTAGNTEAFF; DNA: TGTGCCAGCAGTCCTAGGACAGCTGGGAACACTGAAGCTTTCTTT
size: -; V: TRBV10-3; J: TRBJ1-1; D: -; CDR3: CAITTNQVTEAFF; DNA: TGTGCCATCACCACCAATCAGGTCACTGAAGCTTTCTTT
size: -; V: TRBV25-1; J: TRBJ1-1; D: TRBD1; CDR3: CASTEGQGKTEAFF; DNA: TGTGCCAGCACCGAGGGACAGGGGAAAACTGAAGCTTTCTTT
size: -; V: TRBV7-2; J: TRBJ2-1; D: -; CDR3: CASSLAQDNEQFF; DNA: TGTGCCAGCAGCTTAGCACAGGACAATGAGCAGTTCTTC
size: many; V: TRBV4-3; J: TRBJ1-3; D: -; CDR3: CASSQEPAGSGNTIYF; DNA: TGCGCCAGCAGCCAAGAACCGGCCGGCTCTGGAAACACCATATATTTT
size: few; V: TRBV20-1; J: TRBJ2-3; D: -; CDR3: CSAEYSSTDTQYF; DNA: TGCAGTGCTGAATATTCTAGCACAGATACGCAGTATTTT
size: many; V: TRBV29-1; J: TRBJ2-1; D: -; CDR3: CSVRARGEYNEQFF; DNA: TGCAGCGTTAGGGCCAGGGGGGAATACAATGAGCAGTTCTTC
size: -; V: TRBV24-1; J: TRBJ1-2; D: -; CDR3: CATSDPTRGGIYGYTF; DNA: TGTGCCACCAGTGATCCAACCCGGGGGGGCATCTATGGCTACACCTTC
size: few; V: TRBV5-1; J: TRBJ2-7; D: -; CDR3: CASSTAEQVAYEQYF; DNA: TGCGCCAGCAGCACAGCCGAACAGGTAGCCTACGAGCAGTACTTC
size: few; V: TRBV7-9; J: TRBJ1-2; D: -; CDR3: CASSSGPHYGYTF; DNA: TGTGCCAGCAGCTCCGGGCCCCACTATGGCTACACCTTC
size: many; V: TRBV7-3; J: TRBJ1-3; D: TRBD1; CDR3: CASSSDRENTIYF; DNA: TGTGCCAGCAGCTCGGACAGGGAAAACACCATATATTTT
size: few; V: TRBV30; J: TRBJ2-3; D: -; CDR3: CAWGTKATDTQYF; DNA: TGTGCCTGGGGCACGAAAGCGACAGATACGCAGTATTTT
size: few; V: TRBV15; J: TRBJ1-2; D: -; CDR3: CATRPLDSHGYTF; DNA: TGTGCCACCAGACCTCTGGACAGTCACGGCTACACCTTC
size: few; V: TRBV29-1; J: TRBJ1-4; D: -; CDR3: CSAGAGREKLFF; DNA: TGCAGCGCCGGCGCAGGGCGTGAAAAACTGTTTTTT
size: -; V: TRBV4-3; J: TRBJ1-1; D: -; CDR3: CASSQDSSGADTNTEAFF; DNA: TGCGCCAGCAGCCAAGACTCCTCAGGGGCCGATACGAACACTGAAGCTTTCTTT
size: many; V: TRBV29-1; J: TRBJ1-5; D: -; CDR3: CSEDGTYSNQPQHF; DNA: TGCAGCGAAGACGGTACATATAGCAATCAGCCCCAGCATTTT
size: -; V: TRBV6-2/TRBV6-3; J: TRBJ1-5; D: -; CDR3: CASSSEPRRGPYQPQHF; DNA: TGTGCCAGCAGTTCCGAGCCTCGGCGGGGCCCTTATCAGCCCCAGCATTTT
size: few; V: TRBV10-3; J: TRBJ2-2; D: -; CDR3: CAISGPRNTGELFF; DNA: TGTGCCATCAGTGGCCCTAGGAACACCGGGGAGCTGTTTTTT
size: -; V: TRBV18; J: TRBJ2-4; D: TRBD1; CDR3: CASSGGQGKNIQYF; DNA: TGTGCCAGCTCAGGCGGACAGGGGAAAAACATTCAGTACTTC
size: many; V: TRBV11-1; J: TRBJ2-5; D: TRBD1; CDR3: CASSQDRGETQYF; DNA: TGTGCCAGCAGCCAGGACAGGGGGGAGACCCAGTACTTC
size: many; V: TRBV19; J: TRBJ1-5; D: -; CDR3: CASSIYSDFNQPQHF; DNA: TGTGCCAGTAGCATATATAGTGATTTTAACCAGCCCCAGCATTTT
size: -; V: TRBV15; J: TRBJ1-2; D: -; CDR3: CATSRGEVRYGYTF; DNA: TGTGCCACCAGCAGAGGGGAGGTTCGGTATGGCTACACCTTC
size: few; V: TRBV6-2/TRBV6-3; J: TRBJ1-2; D: -; CDR3: CASSSIFNYGYTF; DNA: TGTGCCAGCAGTTCGATCTTTAACTATGGCTACACCTTC
size: few; V: TRBV6-5; J: TRBJ1-2; D: TRBD1; CDR3: CASSSWTGTGGYTF; DNA: TGTGCCAGCAGTTCCTGGACAGGGACGGGTGGCTACACCTTC
size: -; V: TRBV9; J: TRBJ1-2; D: TRBD1; CDR3: CASSVDARGAGYTF; DNA: TGTGCCAGCAGCGTAGATGCCAGGGGGGCAGGCTACACCTTC
size: -; V: TRBV20-1; J: TRBJ2-1; D: -; CDR3: CSARHSGSGPYNEQFF; DNA: TGCAGTGCTAGACACTCTGGGTCCGGCCCCTACAATGAGCAGTTCTTC
size: many; V: TRBV11-2; J: TRBJ2-3; D: TRBD1; CDR3: CASSTGQGSDTQYF; DNA: TGTGCCAGCAGCACCGGACAGGGGTCAGATACGCAGTATTTT
size: few; V: TRBV29-1; J: TRBJ1-3; D: -; CDR3: CSVDRDYSGNTIYF; DNA: TGCAGCGTTGATAGAGACTACTCTGGAAACACCATATATTTT
size: -; V: TRBV6-5; J: TRBJ1-4; D: -; CDR3: CASSYSGDRTTNEKLFF; DNA: TGTGCCAGCAGTTACTCAGGCGACAGAACAACTAATGAAAAACTGTTTTTT
size: -; V: TRBV12-3/TRBV12-4; J: TRBJ1-6; D: -; CDR3: CASSRPLSSYNSPLHF; DNA: TGTGCCAGCAGCCGACCACTGAGCTCCTATAATTCACCCCTCCACTTT
size: -; V: TRBV20-1; J: TRBJ2-7; D: TRBD2; CDR3: CSASPRLAGTTEEQYF; DNA: TGCAGTGCTAGTCCCCGACTAGCGGGGACGACTGAGGAGCAGTACTTC
size: many; V: TRBV11-2; J: TRBJ2-2; D: -; CDR3: CASSLDRVRTGELFF; DNA: TGTGCCAGCAGCTTAGATCGGGTGCGAACCGGGGAGCTGTTTTTT
size: few; V: TRBV5-1; J: TRBJ2-2; D: TRBD1; CDR3: CASSLDGQGTLRELFF; DNA: TGCGCCAGCAGCTTAGATGGACAGGGAACCCTCCGGGAGCTGTTTTTT
size: many; V: TRBV12-3/TRBV12-4; J: TRBJ1-3; D: -; CDR3: CASSLGRPNSGNTIYF; DNA: TGTGCCAGCAGCCTTGGGAGGCCTAATTCTGGAAACACCATATATTTT
size: few; V: TRBV10-1; J: TRBJ2-1; D: -; CDR3: CASTPSLATSEQFF; DNA: TGCGCCAGCACTCCAAGTCTAGCCACTTCCGAGCAGTTCTTC
size: -; V: TRBV12-3/TRBV12-4; J: TRBJ2-2; D: -; CDR3: CASSFLSGYTGELFF; DNA: TGTGCCAGCAGTTTTCTGTCAGGCTACACCGGGGAGCTGTTTTTT
size: -; V: TRBV6-2/TRBV6-3; J: TRBJ2-4; D: -; CDR3: CASSPSIMGNIQYF; DNA: TGTGCCAGCAGCCCGAGCATAATGGGAAACATTCAGTACTTC
size: many; V: TRBV29-1; J: TRBJ1-4; D: -; CDR3: CSVHVGEKLFF; DNA: TGCAGCGTCCACGTAGGCGAAAAACTGTTTTTT
size: many; V: TRBV14; J: TRBJ2-6; D: -; CDR3: CASSQGLRIGANVLTF; DNA: TGTGCCAGCAGCCAAGGACTTCGTATCGGGGCCAACGTCCTGACTTTC